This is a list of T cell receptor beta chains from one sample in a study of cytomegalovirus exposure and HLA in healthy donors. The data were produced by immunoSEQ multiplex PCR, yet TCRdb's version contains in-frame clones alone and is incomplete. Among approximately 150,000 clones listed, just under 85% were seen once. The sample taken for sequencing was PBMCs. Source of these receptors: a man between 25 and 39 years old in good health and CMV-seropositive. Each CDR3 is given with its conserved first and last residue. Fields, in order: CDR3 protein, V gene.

CDR3: CATRGSNQPQHF; V: TRBV6-5
CDR3: CSVGGRGNNGYTF; V: TRBV29-1
CDR3: CASSQDGYEQYF; V: TRBV4-3
CDR3: CASSQVSAGFESSYNSPLHF; V: TRBV4-2
CDR3: CAWSSTGQGGLETQYF; V: TRBV30
CDR3: CASRGQGKDTQYF; V: TRBV6-1
CDR3: CASSTRQALSYEQYF; V: TRBV7-2
CDR3: CASRVSGPTDTQYF; V: TRBV5-1
CDR3: CASSQDLAVNYGYTF; V: TRBV4-1
CDR3: CASTSPGTSGGAGEQYF; V: TRBV13
CDR3: CATSPRRGEGGYTF; V: TRBV15
CDR3: CASSRPPRTGGMNTEAFF; V: TRBV19
CDR3: CSLGGVGNTEAFF; V: TRBV29-1
CDR3: CASSVARTVPIYEQYF; V: TRBV9
CDR3: CASRFAGGETQYF; V: TRBV19
CDR3: CASSQGTGSSQPQHF; V: TRBV4-1
CDR3: CATRSGIISNQPQHF; V: TRBV27
CDR3: CASSFSSGDGETQYF; V: TRBV7-7
CDR3: CASSEALIDTIYF; V: TRBV2
CDR3: CSVVGGSTDTQYF; V: TRBV29-1
CDR3: CASSIRTANTEAFF; V: TRBV19
CDR3: CAWNWQAYEQYF; V: TRBV30
CDR3: CASSRSRDRDVNTEAFF; V: TRBV4-1
CDR3: CASSESGSDQPQHF; V: TRBV6-1
CDR3: CATSRDQGRHEQYF; V: TRBV15
CDR3: CASGQANTGELFF; V: TRBV7-9
CDR3: CASSLHRADTGELFF; V: TRBV7-2
CDR3: CASSQADAAGGYTF; V: TRBV4-1
CDR3: CASSVGVRLTNTGELFF; V: TRBV9
CDR3: CASSVASGIGTEAFF; V: TRBV9
CDR3: CASSLALDNSYEQYF; V: TRBV11-2
CDR3: CASSLRGYEQYF; V: TRBV5-6
CDR3: CASSLATSGVNNEQFF; V: TRBV7-9
CDR3: CASSWTESYEQYF; V: TRBV2
CDR3: CASSPQDRDNTGELFF; V: TRBV18
CDR3: CASSQDWDRDGNTIYF; V: TRBV4-3
CDR3: CASSLQGANTEAFF; V: TRBV11-3
CDR3: CASSLVGRSYEQYF; V: TRBV7-9
CDR3: CASSSGDAETQYF; V: TRBV5-1